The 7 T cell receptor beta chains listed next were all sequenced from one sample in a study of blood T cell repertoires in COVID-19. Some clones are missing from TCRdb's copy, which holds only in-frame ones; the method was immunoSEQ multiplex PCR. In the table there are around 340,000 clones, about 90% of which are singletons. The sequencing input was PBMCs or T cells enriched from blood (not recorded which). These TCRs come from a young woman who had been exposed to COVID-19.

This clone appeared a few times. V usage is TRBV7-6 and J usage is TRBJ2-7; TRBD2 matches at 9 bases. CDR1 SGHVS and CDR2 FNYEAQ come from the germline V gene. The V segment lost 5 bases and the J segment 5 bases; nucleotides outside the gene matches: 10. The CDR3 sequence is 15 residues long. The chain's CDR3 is CASSISGGPLDEQYF. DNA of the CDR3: TGTGCCAGCAGCATTAGCGGGGGTCCCCTGGACGAGCAGTACTTC.

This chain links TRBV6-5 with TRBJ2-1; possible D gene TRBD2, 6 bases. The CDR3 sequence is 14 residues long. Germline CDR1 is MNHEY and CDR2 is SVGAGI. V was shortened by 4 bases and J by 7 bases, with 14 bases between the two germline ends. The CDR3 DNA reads TGTGCCAGCAGTTCCGGGGGACCATCGAATGAGCAGTTCTTC. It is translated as CASSSGGPSNEQFF.

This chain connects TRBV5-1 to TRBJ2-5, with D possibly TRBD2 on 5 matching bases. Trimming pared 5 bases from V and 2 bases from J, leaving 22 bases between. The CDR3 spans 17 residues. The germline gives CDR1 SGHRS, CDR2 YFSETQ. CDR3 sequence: CASRHVGSSDLQETQYF. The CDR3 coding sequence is TGCGCCAGCAGACACGTGGGTAGTTCGGACTTACAAGAGACCCAGTACTTC.

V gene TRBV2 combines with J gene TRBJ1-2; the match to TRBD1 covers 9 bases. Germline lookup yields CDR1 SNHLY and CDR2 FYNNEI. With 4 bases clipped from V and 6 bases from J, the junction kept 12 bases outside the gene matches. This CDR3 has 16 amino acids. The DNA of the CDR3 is TGTGCCAGCAGTGGCACCCCGGACAGGGGCCAGGATGGCTACACCTTC. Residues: CASSGTPDRGQDGYTF.

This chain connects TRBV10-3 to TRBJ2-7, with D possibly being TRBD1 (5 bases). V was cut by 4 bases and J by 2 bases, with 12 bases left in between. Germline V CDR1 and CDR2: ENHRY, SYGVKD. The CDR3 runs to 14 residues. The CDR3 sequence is CAISVQAITYEQYF. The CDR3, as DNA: TGTGCCATCAGTGTACAGGCGATTACCTACGAGCAGTACTTC.

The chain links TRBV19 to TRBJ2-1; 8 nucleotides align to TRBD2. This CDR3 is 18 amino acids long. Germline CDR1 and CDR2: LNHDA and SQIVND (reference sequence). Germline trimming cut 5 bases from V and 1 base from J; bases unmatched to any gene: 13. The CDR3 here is CASSGWREAGGSYNEQFF. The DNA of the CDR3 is TGTGCCAGTAGTGGTTGGCGGGAGGCCGGGGGGTCCTACAATGAGCAGTTCTTC.

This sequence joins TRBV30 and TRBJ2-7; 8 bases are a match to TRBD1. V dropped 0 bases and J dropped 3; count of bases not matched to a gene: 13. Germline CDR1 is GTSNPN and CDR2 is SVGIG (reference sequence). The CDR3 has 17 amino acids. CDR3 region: CAWSVPPLHRGYYEQYF. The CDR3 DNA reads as TGTGCCTGGAGTGTCCCCCCCCTCCACAGGGGGTACTACGAGCAGTACTTC. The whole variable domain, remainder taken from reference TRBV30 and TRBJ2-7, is SQTIHQWPATLVQPVGSPLSLECTVEGTSNPNLYWYRQAAGRGLQLLFYSVGIGQISSEVPQNLSASRPQDRQFILSSKKLLLSDSGFYLCAWSVPPLHRGYYEQYFGPGTRLTVT.